A selection of T cell receptor beta chains follows, all from one sample in a study of cytomegalovirus exposure and HLA in healthy donors. Assay used: immunoSEQ multiplex PCR; TCRdb lists only in-frame clones, some missing. The sample lists 100,000 to 150,000 clones; 10% were seen once. Material for sequencing was PBMCs. The receptors stem from a woman aged 18 to 35 in good health and CMV-seropositive. Both conserved end residues are part of each CDR3. The D gene is left open where the match is weak. Clone size is given for some rows only: seen once, a few or many times, or a class if the clone is expanded.

v_call	clone_size	j_call	d_call	cdr3_aa	cdr3_nt
TRBV18	-	TRBJ1-3	TRBD1	CASSPPGQKLNTIYF	TGTGCCAGCTCACCACCGGGACAGAAATTAAACACCATATATTTT
TRBV4-1	-	TRBJ1-3	-	CASSLPLSGNTIYF	TGCGCCAGCAGCTTACCCCTATCTGGAAACACCATATATTTT
TRBV13	-	TRBJ2-6	TRBD2	CASSLALAGGSSGANVLTF	TGTGCCAGCAGCTTAGCTCTAGCGGGAGGCAGCTCTGGGGCCAACGTCCTGACTTTC
TRBV28	few	TRBJ1-1	-	CASSGPLGLNTEAFF	TGTGCCAGCAGTGGGCCCTTGGGGCTGAACACTGAAGCTTTCTTT
TRBV30	-	TRBJ2-6	-	CAWIRLGSGANVLTF	TGTGCCTGGATCCGACTCGGCTCTGGGGCCAACGTCCTGACTTTC
TRBV7-9	-	TRBJ2-7	-	CASSPRQSYEQYF	TGTGCCAGCAGCCCGCGACAGTCCTACGAGCAGTACTTC
TRBV6-1	few	TRBJ1-5	-	CASSGWGVRDQPQHF	TGTGCCAGCAGTGGGTGGGGGGTTAGGGATCAGCCCCAGCATTTT
TRBV30	few	TRBJ2-2	-	CAWSVGGRGELFF	TGTGCCTGGAGTGTCGGGGGACGGGGGGAGCTGTTTTTT
TRBV6-1	many	TRBJ2-2	-	CASSQRETGELFF	TGTGCCAGCAGCCAACGGGAGACCGGGGAGCTGTTTTTT
TRBV5-1	once	TRBJ1-2	-	CASSSGVTLKGGYTF	TGCGCCAGCAGCTCGGGGGTTACGTTAAAGGGCGGCTACACCTTC
TRBV7-9	-	TRBJ1-1	TRBD1	CASSRKPGQGPSEAFF	TGTGCCAGCAGCCGCAAACCGGGACAGGGGCCCTCTGAAGCTTTCTTT
TRBV29-1	-	TRBJ2-1	TRBD2	CSVAGTSGHYNEQFF	TGCAGCGTTGCCGGGACTAGCGGACACTACAATGAGCAGTTCTTC
TRBV9	few	TRBJ2-1	-	CASSVQGDYNEQFF	TGTGCCAGCAGCGTACAGGGCGACTACAATGAGCAGTTCTTC
TRBV5-1	few	TRBJ2-2	-	CASSEDLGELFF	TGCGCCAGCAGCGAAGACCTCGGGGAGCTGTTTTTT
TRBV5-1	-	TRBJ2-5	-	CASSFGGSGQYF	TGCGCCAGCAGCTTCGGGGGAAGCGGGCAGTACTTC
TRBV9	-	TRBJ1-1	-	CASSVVQENTEAFF	TGTGCCAGCAGCGTAGTACAGGAGAACACTGAAGCTTTCTTT
TRBV28	-	TRBJ1-2	TRBD1	CASSLQGADDGYTF	TGTGCCAGCAGTTTGCAGGGGGCGGATGATGGCTACACCTTC
TRBV7-3	few	TRBJ1-2	TRBD1	CASSTTGFYGYTF	TGTGCCAGCAGCACGACAGGGTTTTATGGCTACACCTTC
TRBV2	few	TRBJ2-5	TRBD1	CASSYRGLTQETQYF	TGTGCCAGCAGTTACAGGGGGCTTACTCAAGAGACCCAGTACTTC
TRBV4-1	-	TRBJ1-1	-	CASSQDELTEAFF	TGCGCCAGCAGCCAAGATGAGTTAACTGAAGCTTTCTTT
TRBV2	few	TRBJ1-3	-	CASRSQGGAGNTIYF	TGTGCCAGCAGGAGTCAAGGCGGGGCTGGAAACACCATATATTTT
TRBV18	-	TRBJ1-1	-	CASSPLLSGLNTEAFF	TGTGCCAGCTCACCCCTCCTAAGTGGGCTGAACACTGAAGCTTTCTTT
TRBV27	-	TRBJ2-1	-	CASSLSRLAQNEQFF	TGTGCCAGCAGTTTAAGTAGGCTAGCGCAGAATGAGCAGTTCTTC
TRBV27	-	TRBJ1-5	-	CASSTGWSNQPQHF	TGTGCCAGCAGTACAGGGTGGAGCAATCAGCCCCAGCATTTT
TRBV6-1	-	TRBJ2-7	TRBD1	CASSGGTGGSYEQYF	TGTGCCAGCAGTGGCGGGACAGGAGGATCCTACGAGCAGTACTTC
TRBV19	-	TRBJ2-6	TRBD1	CASSWDRGSGANVLTF	TGTGCCAGTAGTTGGGACAGGGGTTCTGGGGCCAACGTCCTGACTTTC
TRBV6-5	few	TRBJ2-3	-	CASSYSGPDTQYF	TGTGCCAGCAGTTACTCGGGGCCAGATACGCAGTATTTT
TRBV9	-	TRBJ2-1	-	CASSVRRDVEDEQFF	TGTGCCAGCAGCGTAAGGCGGGATGTTGAGGATGAGCAGTTCTTC
TRBV19	few	TRBJ2-3	TRBD1	CASSILGTGSDTQYF	TGTGCCAGTAGTATTTTGGGGACAGGGTCAGATACGCAGTATTTT
TRBV25-1	few	TRBJ2-7	TRBD2	CASSRARESFDEQYF	TGTGCCAGCAGTCGTGCGCGGGAGAGTTTCGACGAGCAGTACTTC
TRBV7-9	-	TRBJ1-1	-	CASSLGSAEAFF	TGTGCCAGCAGCTTAGGTTCAGCTGAAGCTTTCTTT
TRBV7-6	-	TRBJ2-1	TRBD2	CASSPRGSGRLSGEQFF	TGTGCCAGCAGCCCCCGGGGTAGCGGGAGGTTGTCCGGAGAGCAGTTCTTC
TRBV5-1	few	TRBJ2-1	TRBD2	CASSLLLAGSSYNEQFF	TGCGCCAGCAGCCTGCTTCTAGCGGGCAGCTCCTACAATGAGCAGTTCTTC
TRBV5-4	few	TRBJ2-2	TRBD2	CASSPPGGPGGELFF	TGTGCCAGCAGTCCCCCGGGAGGGCCGGGCGGGGAGCTGTTTTTT
TRBV30	-	TRBJ1-4	-	CAWSGLAWNEKLFF	TGTGCCTGGAGTGGACTGGCTTGGAATGAAAAACTGTTTTTT
TRBV28	-	TRBJ2-5	TRBD2	CASSLAGGMETQYF	TGTGCCAGCAGTTTAGCGGGAGGGATGGAGACCCAGTACTTC
TRBV2	few	TRBJ1-1	-	CAVWGRLNTEAFF	TGTGCCGTCTGGGGCAGGCTAAACACTGAAGCTTTCTTT
TRBV7-8	-	TRBJ2-7	-	CASSETPDSSYEQYF	TGTGCCAGCAGCGAAACCCCGGACTCCTCCTACGAGCAGTACTTC
TRBV29-1	few	TRBJ2-3	TRBD1	CSVGSTGGTDTQYF	TGCAGCGTTGGGTCGACAGGGGGCACAGATACGCAGTATTTT
TRBV2	few	TRBJ2-7	TRBD1	CASSLQGAHEQYF	TGTGCCAGCAGTTTACAGGGGGCCCACGAGCAGTATTTC
TRBV28	-	TRBJ2-7	-	CASIPTLGGTYEQYF	TGTGCCAGCATCCCGACCCTCGGCGGAACCTACGAGCAGTACTTC
TRBV5-4	many	TRBJ1-1	TRBD1	CASSLLGSDRGLVNTEAFF	TGTGCCAGCAGCCTACTTGGAAGCGACAGGGGGTTGGTGAACACTGAAGCTTTCTTT
TRBV6-1	few	TRBJ1-1	TRBD1	CASRGQMNTEAFF	TGTGCCAGCAGGGGACAGATGAACACTGAAGCTTTCTTT
TRBV29-1	-	TRBJ2-7	-	CSVEGLGGYAQYF	TGCAGCGTGGAAGGCCTCGGCGGGTACGCGCAGTACTTC
TRBV28	-	TRBJ1-2	-	CASTLIGVGGYTF	TGTGCCAGCACCCTCATCGGGGTAGGCGGCTACACCTTC
TRBV7-2	-	TRBJ1-5	-	CASSLASRVNQPQHF	TGTGCCAGCAGCTTAGCGTCGCGGGTTAATCAGCCCCAGCATTTT
TRBV19	few	TRBJ1-1	TRBD1	CASSTMDRAVTEAFF	TGTGCCAGTAGTACGATGGACAGGGCGGTCACTGAAGCTTTCTTT
TRBV9	-	TRBJ1-2	-	CASSVGGYGYTF	TGTGCCAGCAGCGTAGGAGGCTATGGCTACACCTTC
TRBV19	few	TRBJ1-5	-	CASSIDSRNQPQHF	TGTGCCAGTAGTATAGACAGTCGCAATCAGCCCCAGCATTTT
TRBV6-5	few	TRBJ2-5	TRBD1	CASSRQGKTQYF	TGTGCCAGCAGCCGACAGGGGAAGACCCAGTACTTC
TRBV5-1	-	TRBJ2-3	-	CASSLAHREFTDTQYF	TGCGCCAGCAGCTTGGCTCACAGGGAATTCACAGATACGCAGTATTTT
TRBV28	few	TRBJ2-3	TRBD1	CASSSYDRGTDTQYF	TGTGCCAGCAGTTCTTATGACAGGGGCACAGATACGCAGTATTTT
TRBV27	-	TRBJ1-1	TRBD1	CASSLAGGRTEAFF	TGTGCCAGCAGTTTAGCAGGGGGACGGACTGAAGCTTTCTTT
TRBV28	-	TRBJ1-5	-	CASSHTGTQPQHF	TGTGCCAGCAGTCATACAGGGACTCAGCCCCAGCATTTT
TRBV19	-	TRBJ2-2	-	CASGHPGEITGELFF	TGTGCCAGTGGTCATCCGGGAGAAATCACCGGGGAGCTGTTTTTT
TRBV6-4	-	TRBJ2-3	TRBD2	CARSERETDKQYF	TGTGCCAGAAGTGAGCGGGAGACAGATAAGCAGTATTTT
TRBV7-9	few	TRBJ2-1	-	CASSLGGPAYNEQFF	TGTGCCAGCAGCCTCGGGGGGCCCGCCTACAATGAGCAGTTCTTC
TRBV9	-	TRBJ2-5	TRBD2	CASSVDGTSVWLQETQYF	TGTGCCAGCAGCGTAGACGGGACTAGCGTGTGGCTCCAAGAGACCCAGTACTTC